This TCR beta chain stems from a study of PD-1 blockade in classical Hodgkin lymphoma. The CDR3 sequence is 16 residues long. The V gene lost 0 bases and the J gene lost 7 bases, with 19 bases spanning the gap. Germline V lookup: CDR1 SGDLS, CDR2 YYNGEE. Each patient relapsed following autologous stem cell transplantation, and prior brentuximab vedotin exposure differed. Using immunoSEQ multiplex PCR, the repertoire was profiled, and TCRdb retains in-frame clones only, with some absent. The table has roughly 31,000 clones, about 71% seen once. The rearrangement uses TRBV9 and TRBJ2-5, with D perhaps TRBD2 (6 bases). The receptor's source is a human donor with classical Hodgkin lymphoma. The sample here was peripheral blood mononuclear cells (PBMCs), taken before the second cycle of nivolumab. The CDR3 is CASSVEGTSALVTQYF. Here the CDR3 DNA reads TGTGCCAGCAGCGTAGAGGGGACTTCCGCGCTGGTGACCCAGTACTTC.